Shown below are 4 T cell receptor beta chains from a single sample sequenced in a study of radiation and T cells in renal cell carcinoma. Data came from immunoSEQ multiplex PCR; TCRdb stores just in-frame clones and leaves some out. The sample gives 150,000 to 200,000 clones, 88% of which show up once; 11% is in the top ten. Time point denoted: blood 4 weeks post-SBRT, at nephrectomy. Sample treatment: 15 Gy SBRT to primary tumor, nephrectomy 4 weeks later. Sequencing used blood, obtained from a patient whose treatment included radiotherapy and nephrectomy. Receptors were obtained from a woman aged 45-60 years with renal cell carcinoma.

The genes are TRBV7-8 and TRBJ1-2; 8 nucleotides line up with TRBD1. V shed 4 bases and J 8 bases; nucleotides not matched to a gene: 18. CDR1 is SGHVS, CDR2 FQNEAQ, per germline. The CDR3 is 17 residues long. CDR3 loop: CASSSIIADRALSGYTF. The CDR3 DNA follows: TGTGCCAGCAGCTCCATAATCGCGGACAGGGCCTTAAGCGGCTACACCTTC.

The chain combines TRBV15 with TRBJ1-1; D gene ambiguous. The CDR3 is 15 residues long. The germline V gene encodes CDR1 LNHNV and CDR2 YYDKDF (reference sequence). The germline V and J ends were trimmed by 2 bases and 4 bases, with 14 bases remaining between them. The CDR3 coding sequence is TGTGCCACCAGCAGACGACCCGTGAAGGCCACTGAAGCTTTCTTT. This encodes CATSRRPVKATEAFF.

The rearrangement links TRBV7-8 to TRBJ1-1; D call uncertain. V lost 5 bases and J lost 10, with 20 bases in between. CDR3 size: 14 residues. Per the germline V gene, CDR1 is SGHVS and CDR2 is FQNEAQ. The CDR3: CASSPIRDSGSAFF. CDR3 coding DNA: TGTGCCAGCAGCCCGATCCGGGATTCGGGGTCAGCTTTCTTT. The entire variable domain, with the rest obtained from reference TRBV7-8 and TRBJ1-1, is as follows: GAGVSQSPRYKVAKRGQDVALRCDPISGHVSLFWYQQALGQGPEFLTYFQNEAQLDKSGLPSDRFFAERPEGSVSTLKIQRTQQEDSAVYLCASSPIRDSGSAFFGQGTRLTVV.

In its sample, this clone was seen a few times. The chain links TRBV16 to TRBJ1-6; D remains unclear. There are 15 residues in the CDR3. V was pared by 5 bases and J by 2 bases, with 10 bases between. In germline, CDR1 is KGHSY, CDR2 FQNENV. The CDR3 DNA reads TGTGCCAGCAGCGGACGGGCGGCCTATAATTCACCCCTCCACTTT. Translated, it gives CASSGRAAYNSPLHF.